The sequence of this T cell receptor beta chain was determined in a study of T cell repertoires in cytomegalovirus infection. Study-level background: In the study, CMV epitopes included recently identified HLA-C-restricted and well-studied HLA-B-restricted ones. Indications came from public TCR beta signatures; they pointed to CMV infection and to a matching HLA type.

One entry per CDR3 protein results from TCRdb running MiXCR on the reads. The repertoire has about 83,000 distinct CDR3 sequences, around 28% of them found once; the top ten carry around 68%. Notes on the study in general: Individuals carrying CMV plus the relevant HLA were identified by cumulative frequency of public TCR beta families. The study found HLA-C-restricted CMV-specific TCR beta clonotypes dominating the ex vivo response.

This clonotype was found a few times. What it binds is not known. This CDR3 region has 15 residues. Looked up from germline, CDR1 is MNHEY and CDR2 is SVGAGI. With 2 bases clipped from V and 0 bases from J, the junction kept 2 bases outside the gene matches. This chain joins TRBV6-5 and TRBJ2-3; 7 nucleotides line up with TRBD2. The source was CD8+ T cells from cultured PBMCs, collected from culture after CMV antigen stimulation. The receptor was derived from a human donor in good health (CMV status not recorded). Some clones in this sample may be carry-over from other donors' samples. The CDR3 spells CASSYGTTSTDTQYF. As DNA, the CDR3 is TGTGCCAGCAGTTACGGGACTACAAGCACAGATACGCAGTATTTT.